The sample holds many counts of the clone carrying this T cell receptor beta chain. The sample comes from a study of T-cell reconstitution after alpha-beta-depleted transplantation in children. There are 14 residues in the CDR3. V was shortened by 3 bases and J by 2 bases, with 11 bases between the two germline ends. The TCRbeta library was prepared with unique molecular identifiers. TCRdb recomputed calls from the PCR reads with MiXCR, one row per CDR3 protein. The sample holds around 600,000 distinct CDR3 sequences; 8% to 11% are singletons and the top ten take less than 5%. The clonotype was recovered from a human donor who donated a stem cell graft to a child with acute myeloid leukemia. Sequenced here: PBMCs from the stem cell graft donor, sampled from the stem cell graft. The rearrangement uses TRBV12-3 or TRBV12-4 and TRBJ2-7; unclear D gene. The CDR3 sequence is CASSFRMAPYEQYF. In DNA, the CDR3 is TGTGCCAGCAGTTTCAGGATGGCCCCCTACGAGCAGTACTTC.